These 6 T cell receptor beta chains were sequenced from one sample in a study of T cells in Graves' hyperthyroidism and ophthalmopathy. RNA transcripts yielded amplified TCR beta CDR3 regions. A first-round RT-PCR of the TCR CDR3 used the HTBI primer set. TCRdb redid the calling of the multiplex PCR reads with MiXCR, one entry per CDR3 protein. The data contain a few hundred thousand distinct CDR3 sequences, around 15% of them singletons. The sequenced material came from blood. The receptor set was obtained from a woman aged 25 to 39 with Graves' ophthalmopathy.

Ten or more counts support this clonotype. The CDR3 DNA follows: TGTGCCAGCAGTTACCGGGACACCTACGAGCAGTACTTC. Protein sequence: CASSYRDTYEQYF. V is TRBV6-2 or TRBV6-3 and J is TRBJ2-7; maybe TRBD1 (6 bases). This CDR3 is 13 amino acids long. Between the trimmed V and J ends, which lost 2 bases and 2 bases, there was a span of 7 bases. From germline, CDR1 is MNHEY and CDR2 SVGEGT.

This clonotype was picked up a small number of times. This rearrangement joins TRBV6-1 to TRBJ2-2; TRBD2 agrees at 8 bases. The CDR3 consists of 17 residues. Trimming cost V 5 bases and J 4 bases; bases outside gene matches: 12. The germline gives CDR1 MNHNS, CDR2 SASEGT. CDR3 protein: CASSFTISGDPTGELFF. CDR3 bases: TGTGCCAGCAGTTTCACAATTAGCGGGGACCCCACCGGGGAGCTGTTTTTT.

At least ten counts were recorded for this clonotype. The V and J genes are TRBV11-2 and TRBJ2-5; 14 positions match TRBD2. CDR1 is SGHAT and CDR2 is FQNNGV in the germline V gene. This CDR3 region has 17 residues. With 4 bases clipped from V and 3 bases from J, the junction kept 7 bases outside the gene matches. The CDR3 sequence: CASSSSGTSGSEETQYF. The CDR3 DNA reads as TGTGCCAGCAGCTCATCCGGGACTAGCGGGAGTGAAGAGACCCAGTACTTC. Based on the CDR3 plus reference TRBV11-2 and TRBJ2-5, the full variable domain is EAGVAQSPRYKIIEKRQSVAFWCNPISGHATLYWYQQILGQGPKLLIQFQNNGVVDDSQLPKDRFSAERLKGVDSTLKIQPAKLEDSAVYLCASSSSGTSGSEETQYFGPGTRLLVL.

This clonotype was seen repeatedly, ten times or more. The chain recombines TRBV28 with TRBJ1-1; D might be TRBD1 (5 bases). V was trimmed by 4 bases and J by 6 bases, leaving 21 bases between them. Germline V gene data show CDR1 as MDHEN and CDR2 as SYDVKM. This CDR3 has 16 residues. The CDR3 loop is CASSSTGTDYFAEAFF. DNA for the CDR3: TGTGCCAGCAGTTCTACCGGGACGGACTATTTCGCTGAAGCTTTCTTT.

This chain links TRBV28 with TRBJ2-3; 10 positions match TRBD1. The CDR3 sequence is 16 residues long. The V segment lost 5 bases and the J segment 2 bases; nucleotides outside the gene matches: 7. CDR1 is MDHEN, CDR2 SYDVKM, per germline. Here the CDR3 reads CASSISGQGTTDTQYF. Written as DNA, the CDR3 is TGTGCCAGCAGTATATCGGGACAGGGGACCACAGATACGCAGTATTTT.

This clonotype was counted many times. This rearrangement joins TRBV30 to TRBJ2-7, with D possibly matching TRBD2 (6 bases). The CDR3 covers 13 residues. V was pared by 7 bases and J by 7 bases, with 20 bases between. Germline V lookup: CDR1 GTSNPN, CDR2 SVGIG (reference sequence). The DNA of the CDR3 is TGTGCCTACGAAGGGTTCCACGGGGGAGAGCAGTACTTC. Its protein product is CAYEGFHGGEQYF.